These 9 T cell receptor beta chains came from one sample sequenced in a study of cytomegalovirus exposure and HLA in healthy donors. TCRdb's copy holds only in-frame clones and misses some; the assay was immunoSEQ multiplex PCR. The sample records a few hundred thousand clones, around 90% being singletons. Sequenced sample: PBMCs. These receptors came from a woman in her late teens or twenties in good health and CMV-seronegative.

The chain has TRBV19 and TRBJ1-5, with 7 bases that match TRBD1. Per germline, CDR1 LNHDA and CDR2 SQIVND (reference sequence). The CDR3 runs to 13 residues. Losses at the gene ends were 8 bases for V and 5 bases for J; bases not matched to a gene: 6. Here the CDR3 DNA reads TGTGCCAGTCCACGACAGGGATATCAGCCCCAGCATTTT. As protein: CASPRQGYQPQHF. Combining the CDR3 with reference TRBV19 and TRBJ1-5 gives the whole variable domain DGGITQSPKYLFRKEGQNVTLSCEQNLNHDAMYWYRQDPGQGLRLIYYSQIVNDFQKGDIAEGYSVSREKKESFPLTVTSAQKNPTAFYLCASPRQGYQPQHFGDGTRLSIL.

The chain joins TRBV4-1 to TRBJ2-3, with 13 nucleotides matching TRBD2. In germline, CDR1 is MGHRA, CDR2 YSYEKL. Unmatched junction bases numbered 5, after V lost 3 bases and J lost 5 bases. The CDR3 sequence is 16 residues long. CDR3 DNA: TGCGCCAGCAGCCACAGGACTAGCGGGGGAGGAGATACGCAGTATTTT. Translation gives CASSHRTSGGGDTQYF.

This chain links TRBV5-6 with TRBJ1-5; D is perhaps TRBD1 (5 bases). CDR1 and CDR2 from the germline V gene are SGHDT and YYEEEE. The CDR3 extends over 15 amino acids. The ends were cut back, 4 bases at V and 0 bases at J, with 11 bases in the middle. CDR3 sequence reads: CASSNWGVSNQPQHF. CDR3 in DNA: TGTGCCAGCAGCAATTGGGGGGTTAGCAATCAGCCCCAGCATTTT.

The genes are TRBV28 and TRBJ1-5; no clear D. Trimming pared 2 bases from V and 0 bases from J, leaving 14 bases between. The CDR3 loop spans 17 amino acids. Germline CDR1 is MDHEN and CDR2 is SYDVKM. The CDR3 nucleotides are TGTGCCAGCAGTTTACCCTATTATAGAAATAGCAATCAGCCCCAGCATTTT. Encoded protein: CASSLPYYRNSNQPQHF.

The gene calls are TRBV7-2 and TRBJ1-5, with 9 bases aligning to TRBD1. There are 15 residues in the CDR3. V was clipped by 5 bases and J by 1 base; unmatched bases: 3. The V gene's germline CDR1 is SGHTA and CDR2 FQGNSA. The CDR3 DNA reads TGTGCCAGCAGCCGACAGGGGGAAAGCAATCAGCCCCAGCATTTT. Protein sequence: CASSRQGESNQPQHF.

The chain combines TRBV18 with TRBJ2-3, with a weak D call TRBD2 (5 bases). Germline CDR1 and CDR2: KGHSH and LQKENI. This CDR3 region has 16 residues. V gave up 2 bases and J gave up 3 bases, with 15 bases separating them. In nucleotides, the CDR3 is TGTGCCAGCTCACCAAGAACCCCGGGGTCGACAGATACGCAGTATTTT. Residues: CASSPRTPGSTDTQYF.

V and J are TRBV27 and TRBJ2-3, with 12 positions matching TRBD2. Germline V CDR1 and CDR2: MNHEY, SMNVEV (reference sequence). After removal of 0 bases from V and 10 bases from J, the junction contained 17 bases not matched to a gene. The CDR3 totals 19 residues. In DNA form, the CDR3 reads TGTGCCAGCAGTTTATCGCGTTCGGTTTTCACTAGCGGGGGGCCTTCGCAGTATTTT. It specifies CASSLSRSVFTSGGPSQYF.

The chain carries TRBV4-1 and TRBJ1-1, with D perhaps TRBD1 (6 bases). Germline-derived CDR1 and CDR2 are MGHRA and YSYEKL. V was trimmed by 4 bases and J by 1 base, leaving 19 bases between them. The CDR3 extends over 17 amino acids. Here the CDR3 reads CASSPNIRGGENTEAFF. As DNA, the CDR3 is TGCGCCAGCAGCCCTAATATTCGAGGGGGAGAGAACACTGAAGCTTTCTTT.

The rearrangement joins TRBV9 to TRBJ2-7, with 7 bases matching TRBD1. CDR1 and CDR2 from the germline V gene are SGDLS and YYNGEE. The CDR3 covers 15 residues. The trim removed 0 bases at V and 3 bases at J, leaving 6 bases unmatched. DNA of the CDR3: TGTGCCAGCAGCGTAGCGGCAGGGGGAAGCTACGAGCAGTACTTC. Its translation is CASSVAAGGSYEQYF.